The next 6 T cell receptor beta chains were all read from a single sample in a study of cytomegalovirus exposure and HLA in healthy donors. The PCR contained 60 Vbeta and 13 Jbeta primers. Clones were sequenced by immunoSEQ multiplex PCR, and TCRdb holds only the in-frame ones, with some missing. The sample has about 200,000 clones; roughly 70% are singletons. Material for sequencing was PBMCs. The source of these receptors is a man aged 35 to 55 in good health and CMV-seropositive.

The chain uses TRBV10-3 and TRBJ1-4; maybe TRBD1 (6 bases). Germline V gene lookup returns CDR1 ENHRY and CDR2 SYGVKD. V lost 2 bases and J lost 12, with 13 bases in between. This CDR3 region has 13 residues. In nucleotides, the CDR3 is TGTGCCATCAGTGAGCTTACAGGGTGGGAACTGTTTTTT. This translates into CAISELTGWELFF.

This clone has only a few counts. The genes are TRBV11-1 and TRBJ1-1; possible D gene TRBD1, 6 bases. Germline-derived CDR1 and CDR2 are SGHAT and FQDESV (reference sequence). Trimming took off 5 bases at V and 4 bases at J, with 8 bases between the two ends. The CDR3 contains 12 residues. CDR3 amino acids: CASSTQGTEAFF. CDR3 coding DNA: TGTGCCAGCAGCACACAGGGCACTGAAGCTTTCTTT.

The chain links TRBV7-9 to TRBJ2-7; a weak D match, TRBD2 (6 bases). Germline V gives CDR1 SEHNR, CDR2 FQNEAQ (reference sequence). With 4 bases removed from V and 7 bases from J, the gap between germline ends came to 11 bases. CDR3 length equals 12 residues. CDR3 region: CASSSSGREQYF. The CDR3 DNA sequence: TGTGCCAGCAGCTCCTCAGGGAGGGAGCAGTACTTC.

This clone was detected only a few times. J is TRBJ1-1 and V is TRBV11-1; 10 nucleotides match TRBD1. V shed 8 bases, J shed 0 bases, and the junction held 9 bases outside the gene matches. CDR3 length: 16 amino acids. Germline values: CDR1 SGHAT, CDR2 FQDESV (reference sequence). The CDR3 DNA follows: TGTGCCAGCCTCCCGCGGGACAGGGGTATGAACACTGAAGCTTTCTTT. Encoded protein: CASLPRDRGMNTEAFF.

This chain uses TRBV6-1 with TRBJ1-2, with a tentative D call TRBD1 (6 bases). The V gene lost 7 bases and the J gene lost 0 bases, with 15 bases spanning the gap. Germline V gene data show CDR1 as MNHNS and CDR2 as SASEGT. The CDR3 is 15 amino acids. CDR3 protein: CASNEGGGPNYGYTF. Written as DNA, the CDR3 is TGTGCCAGCAACGAAGGGGGAGGGCCTAACTATGGCTACACCTTC.

The chain recombines TRBV5-5 with TRBJ1-1; a weak D match, TRBD1 (5 bases). The CDR3 consists of 15 residues. Germline V CDR1 and CDR2: SGHKS, YYEKEE (reference sequence). The V gene lost 0 bases and the J gene lost 3 bases, with 12 bases spanning the gap. CDR3 in amino acids: CASSLVAGLDTEAFF. CDR3 nucleotides: TGTGCCAGCAGCTTGGTGGCAGGGCTCGACACTGAAGCTTTCTTT.